Presented here are 14 T cell receptor beta chains from one specimen sequenced in a study of T cell repertoires in cytomegalovirus infection. Their specific antigens are unknown. From the reads, TCRdb called clonotypes with MiXCR, one entry per CDR3 protein. The table has 650,000 to 850,000 distinct CDR3 sequences, roughly 29% seen once. This specimen consisted of cultured CD8+ T cells from PBMCs, obtained from culture after CMV antigen stimulation. These receptors all stem from a human donor in good health (CMV status not recorded). Some clones in this sample may be carry-over from other donors' samples.

This clonotype was counted ten times or more. The chain employs TRBV7-9 and TRBJ1-1; the D is unclear. The germline V and J ends were trimmed by 3 bases and 5 bases, with 7 bases remaining between them. Looked up from germline, CDR1 is SEHNR and CDR2 is FQNEAQ (reference sequence). This CDR3 region has 12 residues. CDR3 in amino acids: CASSLEATEAFF. The CDR3 DNA sequence: TGTGCCAGCAGCTTGGAGGCGACTGAAGCTTTCTTT.

This clonotype was seen a handful of times. This chain joins TRBV12-3 or TRBV12-4 and TRBJ2-5; no clear D gene. This CDR3 has 11 residues. V was clipped by 5 bases and J by 3 bases, with 4 bases between them. Here the CDR3 DNA reads TGTGCCAGCAGTACGAAAGAGACCCAGTACTTC. This codes for CASSTKETQYF.

This clonotype came up a few times. This rearrangement joins TRBV9 to TRBJ2-1; perhaps TRBD2 as D (6 bases). This CDR3 comprises 16 residues. Trimming pared 5 bases from V and 8 bases from J, leaving 23 bases between. Germline V lookup: CDR1 SGDLS, CDR2 YYNGEE. The CDR3 protein is CASSPAAGTYLHEQFF. CDR3 coding DNA: TGTGCCAGCAGTCCCGCTGCGGGGACGTACCTTCATGAGCAGTTCTTC.

The chain links TRBV4-1 to TRBJ2-5, with D perhaps TRBD1 or TRBD2 (6 bases each). CDR3 length equals 17 residues. The germline V gene has CDR1 MGHRA and CDR2 YSYEKL. The germline V and J ends were trimmed by 0 bases and 1 base, with 15 bases remaining between them. The CDR3 nucleotides read TGCGCCAGCAGCCAAGACGGGGGCAGCCTACCCCAAGAGACCCAGTACTTC. It encodes CASSQDGGSLPQETQYF.

The chain carries TRBV27 and TRBJ2-3; D ambiguous. This CDR3 spans 14 amino acids. V was shortened by 7 bases and J by 4 bases, with 15 bases between the two germline ends. From germline, CDR1 is MNHEY and CDR2 SMNVEV (reference sequence). The CDR3 region is CASKPLGPPDTQYF. CDR3 sequence (DNA): TGTGCCAGCAAACCGTTGGGCCCCCCAGATACGCAGTATTTT.

The genes are TRBV27 and TRBJ2-1; 8 nucleotides match TRBD1. There are 17 residues in the CDR3. V gave up 2 bases and J gave up 7 bases; unmatched junction bases: 13. Germline V gene lookup returns CDR1 MNHEY and CDR2 SMNVEV (reference sequence). The CDR3 loop reads CASSLGPPTGEGNEQFF. The CDR3 DNA sequence: TGTGCCAGCAGTTTAGGCCCCCCGACAGGGGAAGGGAATGAGCAGTTCTTC.

The chain carries TRBV12-3 or TRBV12-4 and TRBJ2-7; D is unresolved. The CDR3 length is 13 residues. Trimming shortened V by 6 bases and J by 7 bases, and 16 bases separated the two germline ends. The CDR3 is CASSDPGGREQYF. The CDR3 coding sequence is TGTGCCAGCAGCGATCCCGGCGGAAGGGAGCAGTACTTC.

This clonotype was found many times. This chain links TRBV7-2 with TRBJ2-3; D might be TRBD2 (6 bases). The CDR3 spans 15 residues. CDR1 SGHTA and CDR2 FQGNSA come from the germline V gene. The V and J ends lost 5 bases and 0 bases respectively, with 12 bases between them. CDR3: CASSPRGPSTDTQYF. In nucleotides, the CDR3 is TGTGCCAGCAGCCCGCGGGGTCCTAGCACAGATACGCAGTATTTT.

The chain has TRBV19 and TRBJ2-7; D is perhaps TRBD1 (5 bases). V dropped 10 bases and J dropped 2 bases, with 18 bases sitting between them. This CDR3 has 14 residues. Germline V lookup: CDR1 LNHDA, CDR2 SQIVND (reference sequence). CDR3 sequence (DNA): TGTGCCACCCAGACCAGGGAAAGGCCCTACGAGCAGTACTTC. It specifies CATQTRERPYEQYF.

The rearrangement uses TRBV7-9 and TRBJ2-1, with D perhaps matching TRBD2 (6 bases). Trimming shortened V by 4 bases and J by 3 bases, and 13 bases separated the two germline ends. The CDR3 extends over 15 amino acids. Germline assignment: CDR1 SEHNR and CDR2 FQNEAQ (reference sequence). The CDR3 protein is CASSSTEGRYNEQFF. The CDR3 bases are TGTGCCAGCAGCTCCACGGAGGGGCGCTACAATGAGCAGTTCTTC.

In this sample, this clonotype turned up a few times. The V gene is TRBV7-9, the J gene TRBJ1-1; weak D call: TRBD1 (6 bases). V was shortened by 5 bases and J by 3 bases, with 22 bases between the two germline ends. Germline lookup yields CDR1 SEHNR and CDR2 FQNEAQ (reference sequence). The CDR3 is 17 amino acids. CDR3 bases: TGTGCCAGCAGCCAAGGGGGTGTGTGGGGGAAGGACACTGAAGCTTTCTTT. Translated: CASSQGGVWGKDTEAFF.

A few counts support this clonotype. The chain uses TRBV12-3 or TRBV12-4 and TRBJ1-2; the match to TRBD1 covers 7 bases. There are 15 residues in the CDR3. The J segment lost 4 bases and the V segment lost 5 bases, leaving 10 bases of the junction unmatched. The CDR3: CASSALQGSAYGYTF. The CDR3, as DNA: TGTGCCAGCAGTGCCCTACAGGGGAGCGCCTATGGCTACACCTTC.

This clonotype was detected once. The V call is TRBV28, the J call TRBJ2-1; D remains unclear. V was trimmed by 2 bases and J by 0 bases, leaving 14 bases between them. The germline V gene encodes CDR1 MDHEN and CDR2 SYDVKM. The CDR3 length is 17 residues. The chain's CDR3 is CASSLRNPYSSYNEQFF. CDR3 nucleotides: TGTGCCAGCAGTTTACGCAACCCCTACAGCTCCTACAATGAGCAGTTCTTC.

The chain links TRBV9 to TRBJ1-5, with a weak D call TRBD1 (5 bases). Germline V gene data show CDR1 as SGDLS and CDR2 as YYNGEE. The CDR3 contains 15 residues. The ends were cut back, 3 bases at V and 0 bases at J, with 10 bases in the middle. This CDR3 is CASSDSGASNQPQHF. CDR3 in DNA: TGTGCCAGCAGCGACAGCGGGGCTAGCAATCAGCCCCAGCATTTT.